This T cell receptor (beta chain) was sequenced during a study of post-analysis software for immune sequencing data. Whole-study context: In terms of disease course, relapsing-remitting, secondary progressive and progressive-relapsing multiple sclerosis were included. Study-wide results and caveats: Four or five TRBV segments occurring more often in patients than controls included TRBV5-6, TRBV5-1 and TRBV20-1. Significantly lower normalized Chao1 diversity was found in patients with multiple sclerosis relative to controls.

Unique molecular identifiers had been added to the TCR beta cDNA libraries. MiXCR was run by TCRdb on the PCR reads, yielding one entry per CDR3 protein. The sample includes a few hundred thousand distinct CDR3 sequences, 36% of them seen just once. Looked up from germline, CDR1 is ENHRY and CDR2 is SYGVKD. V dropped 4 bases and J dropped 6; count of bases not matched to a gene: 10. This CDR3 is 15 amino acids long. This clonotype has at least ten counts. Its antigen is as yet unknown. The receptor was derived from a girl between 10 and 17 years old with multiple sclerosis. This rearrangement joins TRBV10-3 to TRBJ2-7; 9 nucleotides align to TRBD1. Sequencing used blood. The CDR3 DNA is TGTGCCATCAGTGGGCGCGAGGGACAGGGAGGCGAGCAGTACTTC. Residues: CAISGREGQGGEQYF.